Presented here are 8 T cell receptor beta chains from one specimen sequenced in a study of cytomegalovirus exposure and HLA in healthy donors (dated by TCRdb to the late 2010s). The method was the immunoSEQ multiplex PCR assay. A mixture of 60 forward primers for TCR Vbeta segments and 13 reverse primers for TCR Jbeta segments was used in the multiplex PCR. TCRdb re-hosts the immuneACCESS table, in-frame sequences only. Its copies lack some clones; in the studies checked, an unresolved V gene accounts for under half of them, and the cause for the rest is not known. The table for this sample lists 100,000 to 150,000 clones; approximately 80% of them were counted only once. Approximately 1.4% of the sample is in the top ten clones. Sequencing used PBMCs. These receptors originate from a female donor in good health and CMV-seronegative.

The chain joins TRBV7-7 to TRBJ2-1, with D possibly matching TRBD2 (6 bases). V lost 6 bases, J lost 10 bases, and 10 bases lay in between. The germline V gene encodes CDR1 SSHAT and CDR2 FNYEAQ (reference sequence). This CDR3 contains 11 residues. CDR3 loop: CASSSGGEQFF. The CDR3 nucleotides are TGTGCCAGCAGTAGCGGAGGAGAGCAGTTCTTC.

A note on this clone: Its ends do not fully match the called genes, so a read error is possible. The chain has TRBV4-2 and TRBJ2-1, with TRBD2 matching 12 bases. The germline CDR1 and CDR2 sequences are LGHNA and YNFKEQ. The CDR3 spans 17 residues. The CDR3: CASRQAVLAGGRNEQFF. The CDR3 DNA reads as TGTGCCAGCAGGCAAGCGGTCCTAGCGGGAGGGCGCAATGAGCAGTTCTTC.

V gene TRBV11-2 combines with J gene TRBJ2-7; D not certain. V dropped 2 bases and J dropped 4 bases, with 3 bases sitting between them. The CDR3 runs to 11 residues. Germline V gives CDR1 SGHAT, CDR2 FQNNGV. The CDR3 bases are TGTGCCAGCAGCTTACTTTACGAGCAGTACTTC. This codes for CASSLLYEQYF.

In nucleotides, the CDR3 is TGTGCCAGCTCAAGGGACAGGGACTATGGCTACACCTTC. Translation gives CASSRDRDYGYTF. V is TRBV18 and J is TRBJ1-2; 9 positions agree with TRBD1. The CDR3 has 13 amino acids. Germline V gene sequence: CDR1 KGHSH, CDR2 LQKENI. With V trimmed by 5 bases and J by 3 bases, 1 base remained unmatched.

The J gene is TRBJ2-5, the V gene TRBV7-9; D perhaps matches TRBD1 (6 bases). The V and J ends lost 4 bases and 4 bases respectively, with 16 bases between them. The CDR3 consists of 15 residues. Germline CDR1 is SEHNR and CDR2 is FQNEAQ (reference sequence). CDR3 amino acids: CASSSGTPGGETQYF. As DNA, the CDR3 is TGTGCCAGCAGCTCCGGGACACCGGGTGGAGAGACCCAGTACTTC.

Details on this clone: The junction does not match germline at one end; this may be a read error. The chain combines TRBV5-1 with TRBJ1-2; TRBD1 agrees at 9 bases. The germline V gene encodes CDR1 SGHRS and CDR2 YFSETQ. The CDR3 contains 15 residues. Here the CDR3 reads CASSPQGATDYGYTF. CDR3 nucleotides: TGCGCCAGCAGCCCACAGGGGGCAACGGACTATGGTTACACCTTC. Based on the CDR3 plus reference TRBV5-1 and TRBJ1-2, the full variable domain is KAGVTQTPRYLIKTRGQQVTLSCSPISGHRSVSWYQQTPGQGLQFLFEYFSETQRNKGNFPGRFSGRQFSNSRSEMNVSTLELGDSALYLCASSPQGATDYGYTFGSGTRLTVV.

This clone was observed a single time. DNA for the CDR3: TGTGCCAGCAGCTTCCGACAGGGAAGCTCCTACAATGAGCAGTTCTTC. Its protein is CASSFRQGSSYNEQFF. This chain joins TRBV7-6 and TRBJ2-1; 7 nucleotides agree with TRBD1. V trimming: 3 bases; J trimming: 0 bases; junction bases outside the gene matches: 5. Looked up from germline, CDR1 is SGHVS and CDR2 is FNYEAQ. This CDR3 contains 16 residues.

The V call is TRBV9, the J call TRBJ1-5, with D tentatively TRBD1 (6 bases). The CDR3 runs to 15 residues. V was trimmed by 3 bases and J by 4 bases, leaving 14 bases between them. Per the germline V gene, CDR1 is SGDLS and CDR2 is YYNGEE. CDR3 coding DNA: TGTGCCAGCAGCGCGGGTGCAGGGACAAATCAGCCCCAGCATTTT. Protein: CASSAGAGTNQPQHF.